These 13 T cell receptor beta chains originate from one sample sequenced in a study of blood T cell repertoires in COVID-19. Assay used: immunoSEQ multiplex PCR; TCRdb lists only in-frame clones, some missing. The sample contains under 200,000 clones, approximately 85% of which appear only once. Input material: peripheral blood. These receptors all come from a woman in her sixties with COVID-19, enrolled during active disease.

This rearrangement joins TRBV7-9 to TRBJ2-1; 9 bases map to TRBD1. This CDR3 contains 16 residues. V was pared by 2 bases and J by 4 bases, with 6 bases of the junction left unmatched. Per the germline V gene, CDR1 is SEHNR and CDR2 is FQNEAQ (reference sequence). The CDR3 nucleotides are TGTGCCAGCAGCTTAACAGGGACAGGGCCTTACAATGAGCAGTTCTTC. Its protein product is CASSLTGTGPYNEQFF.

The CDR3 coding sequence is TGTGCCACCAGCAGAGAAGACGGCGGGAGTGGCTACACCTTC. Amino acids: CATSREDGGSGYTF. The J gene is TRBJ1-2, the V gene TRBV15; D uncertain. V lost 0 bases to trimming and J lost 7 bases, with 12 bases between them. CDR3 size: 14 residues. Germline V gene lookup returns CDR1 LNHNV and CDR2 YYDKDF (reference sequence).

CDR3 residues: CASSSPGLAGGGNEQFF. CDR3 DNA: TGTGCCAGCTCTTCCCCCGGACTAGCGGGAGGAGGCAATGAGCAGTTCTTC. This chain uses TRBV18 with TRBJ2-1; TRBD2 matches 14 bases. V shed 6 bases, J shed 6 bases, and the junction held 10 bases outside the gene matches. The CDR3 runs to 17 residues. Looked up from germline, CDR1 is KGHSH and CDR2 is LQKENI.

This sequence joins TRBV5-1 and TRBJ2-1; unclear D gene. The CDR3 extends over 14 amino acids. Trimming removed 0 bases at V and 7 bases at J, with 11 bases between. Germline CDR1 reads SGHRS; CDR2 reads YFSETQ. The DNA of the CDR3 is TGCGCCAGCAGCTTGGTTCCTAGTGTGAATGAGCAGTTCTTC. Its translation: CASSLVPSVNEQFF. Combining the CDR3 with reference TRBV5-1 and TRBJ2-1 gives the whole variable domain KAGVTQTPRYLIKTRGQQVTLSCSPISGHRSVSWYQQTPGQGLQFLFEYFSETQRNKGNFPGRFSGRQFSNSRSEMNVSTLELGDSALYLCASSLVPSVNEQFFGPGTRLTVL.

The chain is built from TRBV7-8 and TRBJ1-4, with 9 bases identical to TRBD1. The CDR3 has 14 residues. The trim removed 7 bases at V and 7 bases at J, leaving 7 bases unmatched. Germline lookup yields CDR1 SGHVS and CDR2 FQNEAQ. The CDR3 spells CASNSQGAGEKLFF. DNA for the CDR3: TGTGCCAGCAACTCACAGGGGGCTGGTGAAAAACTGTTTTTT.

The V gene is TRBV9, the J gene TRBJ1-1; D is undetermined. The V gene's germline CDR1 is SGDLS and CDR2 YYNGEE. V lost 0 bases to trimming and J lost 5 bases, with 8 bases between them. This CDR3 comprises 13 residues. CDR3 coding DNA: TGTGCCAGCAGCGTAGTATGGGAGACTGAAGCTTTCTTT. This sequence encodes CASSVVWETEAFF.

The J gene is TRBJ1-1, the V gene TRBV24-1; a weak D match, TRBD1 (6 bases). Trimming took 10 bases from V and 4 from J, leaving 9 bases between them. The CDR3 totals 11 residues. Germline values: CDR1 KGHDR, CDR2 SFDVKD. Here the CDR3 reads CATGTITEAFF. DNA of the CDR3: TGTGCCACAGGGACAATCACTGAAGCTTTCTTT.

The chain employs TRBV7-2 and TRBJ2-3; possible D gene TRBD2, 6 bases. CDR3 length: 15 residues. CDR1 SGHTA and CDR2 FQGNSA come from the germline V gene. Trimming removed 2 bases at V and 1 base at J, with 10 bases between. CDR3: CASSLNWRGTDTQYF. The DNA of the CDR3 is TGTGCCAGCAGCTTAAACTGGAGGGGCACAGATACGCAGTATTTT.

The V and J genes are TRBV5-8 and TRBJ1-1; D gene unclear. This CDR3 contains 12 residues. V gave up 0 bases and J gave up 10 bases, with 10 bases separating them. Germline assignment: CDR1 SGHTS and CDR2 YDEGEE. CDR3 residues: CASSLASFGAFF. The CDR3 region has the DNA TGTGCCAGCAGCTTGGCGAGTTTCGGAGCTTTCTTT.

This chain joins TRBV20-1 and TRBJ2-7, with D possibly being TRBD2 (6 bases). This CDR3 contains 12 residues. Germline assignment: CDR1 DFQATT and CDR2 SNEGSKA (reference sequence). Trimming took off 3 bases at V and 4 bases at J, with 10 bases between the two ends. The CDR3 region is CSASRGKYEQYF. In nucleotides, the CDR3 is TGCAGTGCTAGTCGGGGGAAATACGAGCAGTACTTC.

The genes are TRBV5-1 and TRBJ1-2, with no clear D. Trimming took 2 bases from V and 8 from J, leaving 13 bases between them. Germline CDR1 reads SGHRS; CDR2 reads YFSETQ. The CDR3 runs to 13 residues. The CDR3 loop reads CASSFEFTGGYTF. CDR3 DNA sequence: TGCGCCAGCAGCTTTGAGTTCACCGGGGGCTACACCTTC.

This clone showed up just once. This sequence joins TRBV5-6 and TRBJ1-1; D possibly corresponds to TRBD1 (5 bases). The CDR3 has 16 residues. The germline CDR1 and CDR2 sequences are SGHDT and YYEEEE. Trimming removed 4 bases at V and 4 bases at J, with 20 bases between. CDR3 nucleotide sequence: TGTGCCAGCAGCCAAACCCGGACACTCCGAGGCACTGAAGCTTTCTTT. Translating gives CASSQTRTLRGTEAFF.

The table lists this clone with a few counts. Additional DNA sequences in this sample encode the identical CDR3. This chain links TRBV5-5 with TRBJ2-1, with 10 nucleotides matching TRBD2. From germline, CDR1 is SGHKS and CDR2 YYEKEE (reference sequence). This CDR3 contains 17 residues. J lost 1 base, V lost 1 base, and 5 bases had no gene match. This chain's CDR3 is CASSLRLAGVSYNEQFF. CDR3 in DNA: TGTGCCAGCAGCTTGAGACTAGCGGGTGTTTCCTACAATGAGCAGTTCTTC.